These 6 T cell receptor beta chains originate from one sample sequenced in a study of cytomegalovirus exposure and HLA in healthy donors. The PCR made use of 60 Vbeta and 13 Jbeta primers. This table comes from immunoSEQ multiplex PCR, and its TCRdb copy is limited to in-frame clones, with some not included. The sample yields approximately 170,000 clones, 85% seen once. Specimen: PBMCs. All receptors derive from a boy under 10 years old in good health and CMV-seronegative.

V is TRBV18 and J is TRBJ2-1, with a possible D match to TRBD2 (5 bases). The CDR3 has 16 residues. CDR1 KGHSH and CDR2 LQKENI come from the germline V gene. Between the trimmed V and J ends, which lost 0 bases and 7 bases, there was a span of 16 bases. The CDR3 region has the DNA TGTGCCAGCTCACCACCCTTACCCCAAACGGGGAATGAGCAGTTCTTC. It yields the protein CASSPPLPQTGNEQFF.

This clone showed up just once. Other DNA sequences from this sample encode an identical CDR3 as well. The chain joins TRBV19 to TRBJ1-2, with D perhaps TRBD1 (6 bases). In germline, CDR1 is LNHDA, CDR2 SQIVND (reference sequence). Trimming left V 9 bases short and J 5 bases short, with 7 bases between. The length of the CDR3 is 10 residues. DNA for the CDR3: TGTGCCAGCGGGACATATGGCTACACCTTC. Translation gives CASGTYGYTF.

This chain's CDR3 is CASSEGGAQYF. In DNA form, the CDR3 reads TGTGCCAGCAGTGAAGGCGGAGCACAGTACTTC. V gene TRBV2 combines with J gene TRBJ2-5, with D hard to call. CDR1 is SNHLY, CDR2 FYNNEI, per germline. Trimming stripped 1 base from V and 11 bases from J, with 8 bases between. The CDR3 totals 11 residues.

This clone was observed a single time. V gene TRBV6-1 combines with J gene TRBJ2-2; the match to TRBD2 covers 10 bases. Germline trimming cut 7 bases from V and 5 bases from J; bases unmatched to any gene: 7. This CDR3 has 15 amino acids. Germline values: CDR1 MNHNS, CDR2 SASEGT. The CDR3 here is CASINLAGATGELFF. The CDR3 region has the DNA TGTGCCAGCATAAATCTAGCGGGAGCTACCGGGGAGCTGTTTTTT.

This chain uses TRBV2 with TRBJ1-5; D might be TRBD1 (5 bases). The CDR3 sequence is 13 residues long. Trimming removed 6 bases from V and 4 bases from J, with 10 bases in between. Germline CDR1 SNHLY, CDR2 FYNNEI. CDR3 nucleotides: TGTGCCAGCAGGGGGGGGGAAAATCAGCCCCAGCATTTT. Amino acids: CASRGGENQPQHF.

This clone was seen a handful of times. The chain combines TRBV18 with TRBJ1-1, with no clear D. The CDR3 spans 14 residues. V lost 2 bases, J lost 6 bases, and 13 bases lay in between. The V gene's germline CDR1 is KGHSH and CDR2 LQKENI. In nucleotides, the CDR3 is TGTGCCAGCTCACCAGAGGAGGTCATCGCTGAAGCTTTCTTT. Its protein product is CASSPEEVIAEAFF.